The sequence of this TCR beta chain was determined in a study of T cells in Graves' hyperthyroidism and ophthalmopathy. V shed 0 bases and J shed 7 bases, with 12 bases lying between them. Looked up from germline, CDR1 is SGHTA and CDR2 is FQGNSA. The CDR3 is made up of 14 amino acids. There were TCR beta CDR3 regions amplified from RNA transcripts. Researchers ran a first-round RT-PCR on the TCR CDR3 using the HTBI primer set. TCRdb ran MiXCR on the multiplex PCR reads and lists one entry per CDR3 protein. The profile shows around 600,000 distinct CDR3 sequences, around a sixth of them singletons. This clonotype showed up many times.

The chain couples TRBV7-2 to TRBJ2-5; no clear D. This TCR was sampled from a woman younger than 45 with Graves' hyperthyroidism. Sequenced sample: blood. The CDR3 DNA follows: TGTGCCAGCAGCTTAGCGCTGCAGACGGGGACCCAGTACTTC. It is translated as CASSLALQTGTQYF.